This TCR beta chain was identified in a study of identical twins. V lost 4 bases and J lost 0, with 4 bases in between. Looked up from germline, CDR1 is KGHSH and CDR2 is LQKENI. The CDR3 contains 13 residues. One entry per CDR3 protein, called by TCRdb with MiXCR from the 5' RACE reads. The repertoire holds about 700,000 distinct CDR3 sequences, over 8.5% seen once, with roughly 0.9% in the top ten. This clonotype was observed a few times. The same data also went into a second study, on yellow fever vaccine responses in identical twins.

The chain links TRBV18 to TRBJ1-5; no definite D call. Sequenced input: PBMCs. The TCR was taken from a woman under 30 in good health. The CDR3: CASSQSSNQPQHF. The CDR3 DNA sequence: TGTGCCAGCTCACAAAGTAGCAATCAGCCCCAGCATTTT.